The rows below give T cell receptor beta chains drawn from one sample of a study of blood T cells in healthy people across ages. TCRdb re-analysed the 5' RACE reads in MiXCR, keeping a single row per CDR3 protein. The sample holds hundreds of thousands of distinct CDR3 sequences, around 24% seen once. Another study also made use of these data, one on T cells of mothers and their children.

Sequencing was carried out using blood. The receptors shown here come from a boy between 10 and 17 years old in good health. Both conserved end residues are part of each CDR3. Fields, in order: V gene, D gene, clone size, J gene, CDR3 protein, CDR3 DNA. The D gene is left open where the match is weak. Clone size is not always given. Where it is, it says once, few, many or a class for expanded clones.

TRBV9,NA,many,TRBJ1-2,CASSESSGSLNYGYTF,TGTGCCAGCAGCGAATCGTCGGGCAGCCTTAACTATGGCTACACCTTC
TRBV30,NA,NA,TRBJ2-3,CAWSVNERTDTQYF,TGTGCCTGGAGTGTAAACGAGAGGACAGATACGCAGTATTTT
TRBV20-1,TRBD2,NA,TRBJ2-1,CSARVRAGANYNEQFF,TGCAGTGCTAGAGTCAGGGCGGGAGCGAACTACAATGAGCAGTTCTTC
TRBV5-6,TRBD1,many,TRBJ2-1,CASSPGQGWYNEQFF,TGTGCCAGCAGCCCCGGACAGGGATGGTACAATGAGCAGTTCTTC
TRBV18,NA,few,TRBJ1-2,CASSPGPNDGYTF,TGTGCCAGCTCACCAGGCCCTAATGATGGCTACACCTTC
TRBV28,NA,few,TRBJ2-3,CASSTFGAGSTDTQYF,TGTGCCAGCAGTACCTTCGGGGCGGGGAGCACAGATACGCAGTATTTT
TRBV20-1,TRBD2,NA,TRBJ2-1,CSARVGTSSYNEQFF,TGCAGTGCTAGAGTCGGGACTAGCTCCTACAATGAGCAGTTCTTC
TRBV3-1,TRBD2,NA,TRBJ2-7,CASSLLAGSGYEQYF,TGTGCCAGCAGCCTTCTAGCGGGGAGCGGCTACGAGCAGTACTTC
TRBV11-2,TRBD2,NA,TRBJ2-5,CASSRTSGGRETQYF,TGTGCCAGCAGCCGGACTAGCGGGGGCCGGGAGACCCAGTACTTC
TRBV4-3,NA,few,TRBJ2-7,CASSQVFNPTYEQYF,TGCGCCAGCAGCCAAGTCTTCAACCCCACCTACGAGCAGTACTTC
TRBV7-9,NA,NA,TRBJ2-3,CASSRPDSTDTQYF,TGTGCCAGCAGCCGGCCAGATAGCACAGATACGCAGTATTTT
TRBV7-2,NA,NA,TRBJ2-1,CASSSPNLNEQFF,TGTGCCAGCAGCTCCCCGAACCTTAATGAGCAGTTCTTC
TRBV28,TRBD1,few,TRBJ2-5,CASRLQGAETQYF,TGTGCCAGCAGGTTACAGGGGGCGGAGACCCAGTACTTC
TRBV5-1,NA,NA,TRBJ1-5,CASSLDSRNQPQHF,TGCGCCAGCAGCTTGGACAGCCGCAATCAGCCCCAGCATTTT
TRBV25-1,NA,few,TRBJ1-1,CASSGRDGVMNTEAFF,TGTGCCAGCAGTGGCCGGGACGGAGTAATGAACACTGAAGCTTTCTTT
TRBV7-9,TRBD1,NA,TRBJ2-3,CASSFDLPNRGTDTQYF,TGTGCCAGCAGCTTCGATCTGCCGAACAGGGGGACAGATACGCAGTATTTT
TRBV25-1,NA,few,TRBJ1-1,CASSLRVSGTEAFF,TGTGCCAGCAGTTTAAGGGTATCGGGCACTGAAGCTTTCTTT
TRBV7-9,NA,many,TRBJ2-3,CASSHRARDTQYF,TGTGCCAGCAGCCACAGGGCCCGAGATACGCAGTATTTT
TRBV10-3,NA,few,TRBJ1-5,CAISESFVQGTYSNQPQHF,TGTGCCATCAGTGAGTCGTTCGTTCAGGGGACTTATAGCAATCAGCCCCAGCATTTT
TRBV7-2,NA,NA,TRBJ2-7,CASSPQQGGLNEQYF,TGTGCCAGCAGCCCGCAACAGGGTGGTTTGAACGAGCAGTACTTC
TRBV7-2,NA,NA,TRBJ2-7,CASSLESRTNAYEQYF,TGTGCCAGCAGCTTAGAATCCCGGACAAACGCCTACGAGCAGTACTTC
TRBV6-1,NA,NA,TRBJ2-7,CAIHPTGLTYEQYF,TGTGCCATCCACCCGACCGGACTGACCTACGAGCAGTACTTC
TRBV7-8,NA,NA,TRBJ1-1,CASSLAPPTEAFF,TGTGCCAGCAGCTTAGCGCCCCCCACTGAAGCTTTCTTT
TRBV7-9,TRBD1,many,TRBJ2-5,CASSPLRDRQETQYF,TGTGCCAGCAGCCCGCTACGGGACAGACAAGAGACCCAGTACTTC
TRBV6-1,NA,many,TRBJ2-6,CASRVVTRSSGANVLTF,TGTGCCAGCAGAGTCGTCACGCGGAGCTCTGGGGCCAACGTCCTGACTTTC
TRBV5-5,NA,NA,TRBJ2-5,CASMLETGRQTQYF,TGTGCCAGCATGCTTGAGACAGGGAGGCAGACCCAGTACTTC
TRBV28,NA,NA,TRBJ2-7,CASSSQGTPTYEQYF,TGTGCCAGCAGTTCCCAAGGGACACCAACCTACGAGCAGTACTTC
TRBV4-2,TRBD2,many,TRBJ2-5,CASSLGLAGAWETQYF,TGTGCCAGCAGCCTCGGACTAGCGGGAGCATGGGAGACCCAGTACTTC
TRBV29-1,NA,NA,TRBJ1-4,CSAGEPNEKLFF,TGCAGCGCCGGGGAGCCTAACGAAAAACTGTTTTTT
TRBV7-6,NA,NA,TRBJ2-1,CASSSGSYKQFF,TGTGCCAGCAGTTCCGGGAGCTATAAGCAGTTCTTC
TRBV7-6,NA,few,TRBJ1-1,CASSAPWGVNTEAFF,TGTGCCAGCAGTGCGCCGTGGGGTGTAAACACTGAAGCTTTCTTT
TRBV28,TRBD1,once,TRBJ1-3,CASRGQGLGNTIYF,TGTGCCAGCAGGGGACAGGGACTTGGAAACACCATATATTTT
TRBV6-6,NA,few,TRBJ2-5,CASSYSTLTQTQYF,TGTGCCAGCAGTTACTCGACATTGACACAGACCCAGTACTTC
TRBV6-1,TRBD2,NA,TRBJ2-1,CAAKIAGGLNEQFF,TGTGCCGCGAAGATAGCGGGGGGGCTAAATGAGCAGTTCTTC
TRBV7-8,NA,few,TRBJ2-7,CASSLGARRSYEQYF,TGTGCCAGCAGCTTGGGGGCGCGGAGGTCCTACGAGCAGTACTTC